This T cell receptor (beta chain) came from a study of blood T cell repertoires in COVID-19 (dated by TCRdb to the early 2020s). With regard to the full study: Collaborator samples came from the United States, Italy and Spain and covered acute and convalescent phases of COVID-19. The prospective study material was composed of cDNA or gDNA derived from T cells, B-cell-depleted T cells, or PBMCs. Subjects who had been exposed to COVID-19, were actively infected with it, or had recovered from it provided the deeply sampled blood TCRbeta repertoires that made up the dataset. The repertoires were released in a freely available public database intended as a resource for research on the immune response to SARS-CoV-2. Samples were obtained from the ongoing ImmuneRACE study (first 160 participants) and from 1,254 subjects provided by 6 global collaborators. The sample metadata nearly always contained a de-identified subject ID, COVID-19 status, age in years and sex. HLA class I and class II types, where available, came from metadata supplied by the sample provider rather than from assay-based typing. Overall results and qualifications from the work: The quantity of clinical and demographic metadata differed by source and by participant and was supplied without curation.

The V and J ends are trimmed by 5 bases and 1 base, leaving 8 bases between them. Including the terminal cysteine and phenylalanine, the CDR3 comprises 13 residues. The kept DNA is CDR3 alone, 39 bases in frame from the first base. CDR1 and CDR2, per the germline V gene, are SGHDN and FVKESK. Remarks on this clone: The antigen it binds to is not known. Per-base quality was not reported, and no clone a single base away is much larger than it.

TCRbeta CDR3 regions were amplified from genomic DNA using the immunoSEQ Assay, a bias-controlled multiplex PCR. The source study handled its data this way. Nucleated cell counts per sample were estimated from amplification of reference gene primers within the assay. To quantify the absolute abundance of each unique TCRbeta CDR3 rearrangement, sequence reads were collapsed and filtered. For each sample, productive Simpson clonality was calculated as the square root of Simpson's diversity index over productive rearrangements. In TCRdb, the immuneACCESS table is reduced to in-frame sequences with V and J assigned. These tables do not hold every clone; where another copy was compared, an unresolved V gene accounts for under half, and the others remain unexplained. V and J calls plus clone size are reproduced from that table; the DNA served to infer D and trimming. The sample table contains about 280,000 clones; only one count was recorded for 85% of them. Of the sample, about 2.5% is held by the ten largest clones.

Participants in the prospective study were enrolled through a virtual design, were aged 18 to 89 years, and lived in roughly 25 United States geographic areas. In the prospective study, participants were assigned to cohorts based on the clinical history participants reported in a screening survey and a study questionnaire. ImmuneRACE Cohort 3 recovered participants were defined by two consecutive negative NP/OP PCR tests, healthcare professional clearance, or symptom resolution. Mobile phlebotomists in the prospective study collected whole blood, serum and a nasopharyngeal or oropharyngeal swab from every participant. Additional blood draws and questionnaires over an approximately two-month period could optionally be provided by prospective study participants. Prospective study blood samples were shipped either frozen or at room temperature before DNA extraction.

This sequence uses TRBV14 and TRBJ1-1; possibly the D gene is TRBD1, per 6 matching bases. The sequence was collected from a woman aged 45 to 65 who had recovered from COVID-19. Sequencing used PBMCs or T cells enriched from blood (not recorded which). The CDR3 amino acid sequence is: CASSLTGNTEAFF. At the DNA level, the sequence is TGTGCCAGCAGCTTGACAGGGAACACTGAAGCTTTCTTT.